Listed here is a single TCR beta chain. This entry comes from a study of cytomegalovirus exposure and HLA in healthy donors. PCR was performed using 60 Vbeta and 13 Jbeta primers. Using immunoSEQ multiplex PCR, the repertoire was profiled, and TCRdb retains in-frame clones only, with some absent. The data contain more than 100,000 clones, around two thirds of them singletons. From germline, CDR1 is SGHVS and CDR2 FNYEAQ. This CDR3 is 13 amino acids long. The V gene lost 3 bases and the J gene lost 4 bases, with 9 bases spanning the gap. The sequenced sample was PBMCs. This receptor was obtained from a woman in her forties in good health and CMV-seropositive. The gene calls are TRBV7-6 and TRBJ1-1; no clear D. The CDR3, as DNA: TGTGCCAGCAGCTTTTCGGGGTCCACTGAAGCTTTCTTT. As protein: CASSFSGSTEAFF.